These 8 T cell receptor beta chains were all obtained from the same sample, sequenced in a study of tumor-infiltrating lymphocytes in localized non-small cell lung cancer. Method: immunoSEQ multiplex PCR; TCRdb's copy keeps in-frame clones and lacks some. The sample holds 7,000 to 8,500 clones; roughly 79% are singletons and the top ten take about an eighth. The material sequenced was uninvolved lung tissue not adjacent to the tumor. Every receptor here comes from a human donor with non-small cell lung cancer.

The chain joins TRBV5-1 to TRBJ2-6; D gene ambiguous. Germline V gene data show CDR1 as SGHRS and CDR2 as YFSETQ. The CDR3 runs to 14 residues. Trimming removed 5 bases at V and 2 bases at J, with 8 bases between. The CDR3 DNA reads as TGCGCCAGCAGTAGACAACCTGGGGCCAACGTCCTGACTTTC. This codes for CASSRQPGANVLTF.

This chain connects TRBV7-9 to TRBJ2-4, with 10 bases identical to TRBD1. After removal of 1 base from V and 1 base from J, the junction contained 1 base not matched to a gene. CDR1 is SEHNR, CDR2 FQNEAQ, per germline (reference sequence). CDR3 length: 16 amino acids. CDR3 sequence: CASSLGDRGAKNIQYF. The CDR3 region has the DNA TGTGCCAGCAGCTTAGGGGACAGGGGTGCCAAAAACATTCAGTACTTC.

V gene TRBV27 combines with J gene TRBJ2-2, with D maybe TRBD2 (6 bases). The CDR3 is 15 residues long. Deletions cut 0 bases from V and 5 bases from J, with 10 bases between. From germline, CDR1 is MNHEY and CDR2 SMNVEV (reference sequence). In DNA form, the CDR3 reads TGTGCCAGCAGTTTATCGTGGGGGAGGACCGGGGAGCTGTTTTTT. It is translated as CASSLSWGRTGELFF.

V and J are TRBV28 and TRBJ1-2, with 8 bases that match TRBD1. V shed 8 bases and J 6 bases; nucleotides not matched to a gene: 14. CDR1 MDHEN and CDR2 SYDVKM come from the germline V gene. The CDR3 contains 15 residues. CDR3 sequence: CASFENRGNLDGYTF. The DNA of the CDR3 is TGTGCCAGCTTCGAAAACAGGGGGAATCTCGATGGCTACACCTTC.

The chain employs TRBV5-1 and TRBJ2-7; 10 bases line up with TRBD1. Germline V gene lookup returns CDR1 SGHRS and CDR2 YFSETQ. Unmatched junction bases numbered 5, after V lost 5 bases and J lost 3 bases. The CDR3 has 14 amino acids. The CDR3 sequence is CASSGGTGVYEQYF. The CDR3 DNA follows: TGCGCCAGCAGTGGTGGGACAGGGGTCTACGAGCAGTACTTC.

This clone has only a few counts. The chain employs TRBV27 and TRBJ2-2; TRBD1 is a possible D gene (5 bases). This CDR3 spans 13 amino acids. V lost 10 bases and J lost 0, with 9 bases in between. Germline CDR1 reads MNHEY; CDR2 reads SMNVEV (reference sequence). The CDR3: CATQASNTGELFF. The CDR3 nucleotides are TGTGCCACACAGGCTTCGAACACCGGGGAGCTGTTTTTT.

The gene calls are TRBV5-1 and TRBJ2-3, with TRBD1 matching over 8 bases. The germline V gene has CDR1 SGHRS and CDR2 YFSETQ. CDR3 length: 14 residues. Trimming took 6 bases from V and 4 from J; bases not matched to a gene: 7. The CDR3 region has the DNA TGCGCCAGCACCGACAGGGGCAGGTCAGATACGCAGTATTTT. Amino acids: CASTDRGRSDTQYF. Based on the CDR3 plus reference TRBV5-1 and TRBJ2-3, the full variable domain is KAGVTQTPRYLIKTRGQQVTLSCSPISGHRSVSWYQQTPGQGLQFLFEYFSETQRNKGNFPGRFSGRQFSNSRSEMNVSTLELGDSALYLCASTDRGRSDTQYFGPGTRLTVL.

The V and J genes are TRBV28 and TRBJ1-3; D uncertain. The V end lost 3 bases, the J end lost 0 bases, and 6 bases lay between the germline ends. The CDR3 covers 14 residues. The germline gives CDR1 MDHEN, CDR2 SYDVKM. Written as DNA, the CDR3 is TGTGCCAGCAGTTTGACCTCCTCTGGAAACACCATATATTTT. It encodes CASSLTSSGNTIYF.